This TCR beta chain comes out of a study of T-cell memory formation after mild COVID-19. TCRdb analysed the 5' RACE reads with MiXCR anew, one entry per CDR3 protein. The sample records a few hundred thousand distinct CDR3 sequences, around 8% being singletons. The sample consisted of PBMCs or a T cell subset sorted from them (not recorded which). This TCR came from a man between 18 and 35 years old who had mild COVID-19 (a few samples of this study predate the infection). Cell type and time point are not known.

CDR3 nucleotides: TGCGCCAGCAGCCAGGGACAGGGTAGCGTCCTCTATGGCTACACCTTC. Translated: CASSQGQGSVLYGYTF. The chain joins TRBV5-1 to TRBJ1-2; 9 bases match TRBD1. There are 16 residues in the CDR3. The V gene's germline CDR1 is SGHRS and CDR2 YFSETQ. V gave up 4 bases and J gave up 4 bases; unmatched junction bases: 11.